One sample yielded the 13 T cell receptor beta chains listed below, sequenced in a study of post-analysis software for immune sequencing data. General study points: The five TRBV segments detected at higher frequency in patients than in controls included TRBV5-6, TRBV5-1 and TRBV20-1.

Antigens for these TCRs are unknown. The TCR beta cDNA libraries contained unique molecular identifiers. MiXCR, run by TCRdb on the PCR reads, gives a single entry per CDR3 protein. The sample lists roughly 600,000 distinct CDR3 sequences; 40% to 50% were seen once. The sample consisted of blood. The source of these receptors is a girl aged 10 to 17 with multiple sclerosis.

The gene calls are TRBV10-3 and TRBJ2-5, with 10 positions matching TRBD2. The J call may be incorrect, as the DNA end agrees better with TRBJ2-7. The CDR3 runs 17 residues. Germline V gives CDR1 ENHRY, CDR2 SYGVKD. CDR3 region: CAISDLYSGGWTYEQYF. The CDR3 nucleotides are TGTGCCATCAGTGACCTCTATAGCGGGGGGTGGACCTACGAGCAGTACTTC.

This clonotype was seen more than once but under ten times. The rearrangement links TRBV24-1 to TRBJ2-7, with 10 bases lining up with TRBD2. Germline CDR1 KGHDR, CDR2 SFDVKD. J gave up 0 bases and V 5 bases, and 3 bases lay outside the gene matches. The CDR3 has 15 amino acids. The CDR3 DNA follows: TGTGCCACCAGTGCGGAGCGGGAGGGCTCCTACGAGCAGTACTTC. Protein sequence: CATSAEREGSYEQYF.

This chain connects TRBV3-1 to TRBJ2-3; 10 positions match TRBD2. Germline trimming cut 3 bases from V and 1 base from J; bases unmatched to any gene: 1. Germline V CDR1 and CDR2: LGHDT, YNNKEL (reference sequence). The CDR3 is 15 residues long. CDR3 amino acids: CASSHLAGGTDTQYF. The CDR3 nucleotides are TGTGCCAGCAGCCATCTAGCGGGGGGCACAGATACGCAGTATTTT.

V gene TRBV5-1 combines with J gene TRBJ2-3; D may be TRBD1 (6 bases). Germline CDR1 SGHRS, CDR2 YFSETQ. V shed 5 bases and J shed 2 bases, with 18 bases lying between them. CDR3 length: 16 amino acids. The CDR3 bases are TGCGCCAGCAGGTCGACTGGGGGCCCCCTCACAGATACGCAGTATTTT. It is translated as CASRSTGGPLTDTQYF.

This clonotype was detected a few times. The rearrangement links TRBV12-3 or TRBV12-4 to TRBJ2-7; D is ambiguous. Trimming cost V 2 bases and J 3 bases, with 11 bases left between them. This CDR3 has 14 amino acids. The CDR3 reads CASSLSGRSYEQYF. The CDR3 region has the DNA TGTGCCAGCAGTTTATCGGGCAGAAGCTACGAGCAGTACTTC.

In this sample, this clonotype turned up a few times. The CDR3 loop reads CSVRSPKESTDTQYF. The DNA of the CDR3 is TGCAGCGTTAGGTCGCCGAAGGAGAGCACAGATACGCAGTATTTT. The chain uses TRBV29-1 and TRBJ2-3; D is uncertain. The CDR3 has 15 residues. The germline gives CDR1 SQVTM, CDR2 ANQGSEA. V was clipped by 5 bases and J by 0 bases, with 15 bases between them.

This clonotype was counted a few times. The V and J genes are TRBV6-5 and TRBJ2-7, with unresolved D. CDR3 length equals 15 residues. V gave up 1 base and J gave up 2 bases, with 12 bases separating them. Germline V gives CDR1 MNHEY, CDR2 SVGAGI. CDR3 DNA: TGTGCCAGCAGTTACTACCATACGGGTACCTACGAGCAGTACTTC. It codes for CASSYYHTGTYEQYF.

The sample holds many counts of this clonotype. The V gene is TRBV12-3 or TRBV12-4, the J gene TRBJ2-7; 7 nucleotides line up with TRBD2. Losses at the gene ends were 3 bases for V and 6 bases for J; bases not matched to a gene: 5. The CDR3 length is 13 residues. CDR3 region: CASSLRETSEQYF. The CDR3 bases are TGTGCCAGCAGTTTGCGGGAGACGAGCGAGCAGTACTTC.

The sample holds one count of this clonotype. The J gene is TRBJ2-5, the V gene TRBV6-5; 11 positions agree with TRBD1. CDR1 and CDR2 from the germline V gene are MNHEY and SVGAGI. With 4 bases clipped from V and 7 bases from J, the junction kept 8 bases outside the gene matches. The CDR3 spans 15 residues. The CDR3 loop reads CASSSGTGGLGTQYF. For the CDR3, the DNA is TGTGCCAGCAGTTCCGGGACAGGGGGTTTGGGGACCCAGTACTTC.

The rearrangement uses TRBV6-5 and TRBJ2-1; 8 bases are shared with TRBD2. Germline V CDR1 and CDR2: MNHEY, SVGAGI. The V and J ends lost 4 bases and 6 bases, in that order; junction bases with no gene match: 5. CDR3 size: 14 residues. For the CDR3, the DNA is TGTGCCAGCAGTTCAGGACTAGCCGTCAATGAGCAGTTCTTC. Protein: CASSSGLAVNEQFF.

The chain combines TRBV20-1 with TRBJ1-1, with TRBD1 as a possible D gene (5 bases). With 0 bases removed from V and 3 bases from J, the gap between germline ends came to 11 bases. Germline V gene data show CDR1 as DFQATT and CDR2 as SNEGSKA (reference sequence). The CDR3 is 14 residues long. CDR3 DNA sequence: TGCAGTGCTAGAGAGGTTCGGGGGGACACTGAAGCTTTCTTT. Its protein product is CSAREVRGDTEAFF.

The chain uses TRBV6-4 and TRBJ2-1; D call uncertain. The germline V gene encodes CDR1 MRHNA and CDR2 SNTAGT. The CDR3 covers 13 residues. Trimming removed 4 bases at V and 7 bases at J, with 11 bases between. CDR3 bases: TGTGCCAGCAGTGGGATATTCGGGAATGAGCAGTTCTTC. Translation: CASSGIFGNEQFF.

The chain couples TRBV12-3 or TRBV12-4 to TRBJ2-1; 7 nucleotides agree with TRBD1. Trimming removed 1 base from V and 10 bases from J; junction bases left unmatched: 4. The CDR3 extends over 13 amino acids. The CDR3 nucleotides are TGTGCCAGCAGTTTAGAGGGGGCTGTAGAGCAGTTCTTC. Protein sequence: CASSLEGAVEQFF.